The rows below give T cell receptor beta chains drawn from one sample of a study of cytomegalovirus exposure and HLA in healthy donors. Libraries were prepared by immunoSEQ multiplex PCR; TCRdb keeps only in-frame clonotypes and omits some of them. The sample has 30,000 to 45,000 clones, around 86% seen once; the top ten hold roughly an eighth. Sequenced material: PBMCs. These receptors originate from a woman between 40 and 50 years old in good health and CMV-seropositive. The CDR3 runs from the conserved cysteine through the conserved F or W. The D gene is left open where the match is weak. The listing skips clone size in some rows; elsewhere it reads once, few, many or a size class.

length: 14; J: TRBJ1-2; V: TRBV6-5; size: .; D: .; CDR3: CASSEVSGVGGYTF
length: 16; J: TRBJ2-2; V: TRBV5-1; size: .; D: TRBD1; CDR3: CASSFSGTVNTGELFF
length: 13; J: TRBJ2-5; V: TRBV4-3; size: .; D: .; CDR3: CASSQDKRETQYF
length: 12; J: TRBJ2-3; V: TRBV5-6; size: .; D: .; CDR3: CASSLNTDTQYF
length: 14; J: TRBJ1-2; V: TRBV30; size: .; D: TRBD1; CDR3: CAWKGQGAHYGYTF
length: 16; J: TRBJ1-3; V: TRBV4-3; size: .; D: .; CDR3: CASSQDGQFSGNTIYF
length: 14; J: TRBJ1-5; V: TRBV9; size: .; D: TRBD1; CDR3: CASSGQGSNQPQHF
length: 14; J: TRBJ2-4; V: TRBV5-5; size: .; D: .; CDR3: CASSFDRAKNIQYF
length: 15; J: TRBJ1-1; V: TRBV7-9; size: few; D: TRBD1; CDR3: CASSVQGAILGEAFF
length: 13; J: TRBJ2-3; V: TRBV6-6; size: .; D: .; CDR3: CASSLQPLTGSLF
length: 14; J: TRBJ1-4; V: TRBV5-1; size: once; D: TRBD1; CDR3: CASSLQGLDEKLFF
length: 16; J: TRBJ1-5; V: TRBV18; size: .; D: .; CDR3: CASSQNEGRGNQPQHF
length: 17; J: TRBJ1-5; V: TRBV23-1; size: .; D: TRBD1; CDR3: CASSQGRDRDSNQPQHF
length: 16; J: TRBJ2-2; V: TRBV7-9; size: .; D: .; CDR3: CSITTGQATNTGELFF
length: 12; J: TRBJ2-5; V: TRBV5-1; size: few; D: TRBD2; CDR3: CASRGEGETQYF
length: 12; J: TRBJ2-2; V: TRBV28; size: .; D: .; CDR3: CASNLETGELFF
length: 13; J: TRBJ1-5; V: TRBV6-6; size: .; D: TRBD1; CDR3: CASRQGSSQPQHF
length: 11; J: TRBJ1-1; V: TRBV28; size: .; D: .; CDR3: CASSGVIEAFF
length: 14; J: TRBJ2-3; V: TRBV7-3; size: .; D: TRBD1; CDR3: CASSSTGGPDTQYF
length: 15; J: TRBJ1-1; V: TRBV5-1; size: .; D: .; CDR3: CASSARAAAETEAFF
length: 16; J: TRBJ2-7; V: TRBV19; size: .; D: TRBD2; CDR3: CASSIGGTSGSYEQYF
length: 18; J: TRBJ2-7; V: TRBV12-5; size: once; D: TRBD2; CDR3: CASGLVRRELAGGHEQYF
length: 13; J: TRBJ1-2; V: TRBV7-2; size: .; D: .; CDR3: CASSLGQSYGYTF
length: 16; J: TRBJ2-5; V: TRBV5-1; size: once; D: .; CDR3: CASSPTPAGPEETQYF
length: 15; J: TRBJ2-3; V: TRBV2; size: .; D: TRBD1; CDR3: CASRRDRGQSDTQYF
length: 16; J: TRBJ2-2; V: TRBV7-9; size: .; D: TRBD2; CDR3: CASSSSGSGGAGELFF
length: 15; J: TRBJ2-5; V: TRBV5-4; size: .; D: .; CDR3: CASSPPGRVGETQYF
length: 13; J: TRBJ2-1; V: TRBV4-1; size: .; D: TRBD2; CDR3: CASRMAGGDEQFF
length: 16; J: TRBJ2-5; V: TRBV7-8; size: .; D: TRBD1; CDR3: CASSSLDPGQGVTQYF
length: 15; J: TRBJ2-7; V: TRBV13; size: .; D: TRBD2; CDR3: CASSHRTSRGYEQYF
length: 13; J: TRBJ2-3; V: TRBV5-5; size: .; D: TRBD1; CDR3: CASGQGTTDTQYF
length: 12; J: TRBJ1-3; V: TRBV7-2; size: .; D: .; CDR3: CASREQGNTIYF
length: 14; J: TRBJ1-1; V: TRBV28; size: .; D: .; CDR3: CASSLPGQNTEAFF
length: 16; J: TRBJ1-6; V: TRBV11-2; size: .; D: TRBD1; CDR3: CASSFRTGPYEGTLHF
length: 16; J: TRBJ2-1; V: TRBV10-3; size: .; D: TRBD2; CDR3: CAIRPGLGFFSDEQFF
length: 15; J: TRBJ2-3; V: TRBV15; size: .; D: .; CDR3: CATSKKRGSTDTQYF
length: 13; J: TRBJ1-2; V: TRBV27; size: .; D: TRBD1; CDR3: CASSLDRGYGYTF
length: 16; J: TRBJ2-3; V: TRBV7-2; size: .; D: TRBD2; CDR3: CASSLALAGATDTQYF
length: 15; J: TRBJ1-6; V: TRBV7-8; size: .; D: .; CDR3: CASSLGTANNSPLHF
length: 11; J: TRBJ2-7; V: TRBV20-1; size: .; D: TRBD1; CDR3: CSAKQGGEQYF